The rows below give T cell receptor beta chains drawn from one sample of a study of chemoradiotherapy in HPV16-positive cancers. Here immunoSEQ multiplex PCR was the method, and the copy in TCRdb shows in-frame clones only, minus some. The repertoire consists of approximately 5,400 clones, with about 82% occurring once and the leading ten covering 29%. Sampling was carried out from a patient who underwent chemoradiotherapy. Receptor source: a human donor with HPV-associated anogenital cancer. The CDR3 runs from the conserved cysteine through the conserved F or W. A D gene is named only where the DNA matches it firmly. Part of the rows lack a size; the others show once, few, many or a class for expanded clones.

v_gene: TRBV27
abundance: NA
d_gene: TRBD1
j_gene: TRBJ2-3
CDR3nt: TGTGCCAGCAACCGGCAGGGGGCGCGTGGCACAGATACGCAGTATTTT
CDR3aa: CASNRQGARGTDTQYF

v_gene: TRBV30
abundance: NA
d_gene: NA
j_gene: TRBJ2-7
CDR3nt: TGTGCCTTCACCCGGGCCCTCAAACCCCAATCCTACGAGCAGTACTTC
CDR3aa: CAFTRALKPQSYEQYF

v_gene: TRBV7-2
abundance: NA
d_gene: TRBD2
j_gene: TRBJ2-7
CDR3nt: TGTGCCAGCAGCTTAGCGCTAGCGGGAGCGGAGCAGTACTTC
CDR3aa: CASSLALAGAEQYF

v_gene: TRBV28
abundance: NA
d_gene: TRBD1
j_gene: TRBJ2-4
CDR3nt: TGTGCCAGCAGTTCAACAGGGGACGGGGTAAACATTCAGTACTTC
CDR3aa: CASSSTGDGVNIQYF

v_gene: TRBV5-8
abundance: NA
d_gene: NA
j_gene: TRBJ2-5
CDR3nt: TGTGCCAGCAGCTTGTTCGAGAACCAAGAGACCCAGTACTTC
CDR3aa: CASSLFENQETQYF

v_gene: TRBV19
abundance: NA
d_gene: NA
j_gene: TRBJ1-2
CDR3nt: TGTGCCAGTAGGAACTCAGGGCAGAGGGGCGGCTACACCTTC
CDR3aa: CASRNSGQRGGYTF

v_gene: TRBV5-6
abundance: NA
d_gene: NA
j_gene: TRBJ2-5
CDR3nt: NA
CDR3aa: CASSDFRGGSLFNQETQYF

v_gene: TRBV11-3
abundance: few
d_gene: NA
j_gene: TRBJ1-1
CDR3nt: TGTGCCAGCAGCTTACCGTTTCCCATGAACACTGAAGCTTTCTTT
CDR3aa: CASSLPFPMNTEAFF

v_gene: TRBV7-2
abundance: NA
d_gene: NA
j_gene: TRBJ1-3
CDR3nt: TGTGCCAGCAGCTGGACAGTACCCTCTGGAAACACCATATATTTT
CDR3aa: CASSWTVPSGNTIYF

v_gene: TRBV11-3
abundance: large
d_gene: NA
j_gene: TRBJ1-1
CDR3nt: TGTGCCAGCAGCTTAGGGGACACTGAAGCTTTCTTT
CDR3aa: CASSLGDTEAFF

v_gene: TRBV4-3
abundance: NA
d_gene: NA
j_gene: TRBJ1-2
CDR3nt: TGCGCCAGCAGCCCTGACCCCCGCGGGGCCTATGGCTACACCTTC
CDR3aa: CASSPDPRGAYGYTF

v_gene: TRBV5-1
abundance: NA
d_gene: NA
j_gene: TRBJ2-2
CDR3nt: TGCGCCAGCAGCTTGGAATCCAGGGAGACCGGGGAGCTGTTTTTT
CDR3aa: CASSLESRETGELFF

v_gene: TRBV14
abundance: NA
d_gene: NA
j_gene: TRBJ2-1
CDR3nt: TGTGCCAGCAGCCAAGGTCCCCCCAGTCCCACGCCGTTCGATGAGCAGTTCTTC
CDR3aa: CASSQGPPSPTPFDEQFF

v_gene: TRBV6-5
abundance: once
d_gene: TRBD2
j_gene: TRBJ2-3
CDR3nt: TGTGCCAGCAGCCGAGGAGCGGGAGGGCCAGATACGCAGTATTTT
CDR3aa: CASSRGAGGPDTQYF

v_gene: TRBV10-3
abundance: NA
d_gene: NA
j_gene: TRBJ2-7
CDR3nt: TGTGCCATCGGAATAGTGGACGAGCAGTACTTC
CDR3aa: CAIGIVDEQYF

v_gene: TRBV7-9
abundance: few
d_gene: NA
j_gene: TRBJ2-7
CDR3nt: TGTGCCAGCAGGGAATCGGAGTCCTACGAGCAGTACTTC
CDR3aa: CASRESESYEQYF

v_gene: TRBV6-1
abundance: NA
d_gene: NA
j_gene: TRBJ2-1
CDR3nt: TGTGCCAGCAGTGATAGTCTCCAGGGAGTTGCCTACAATGAGCAGTTCTTC
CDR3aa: CASSDSLQGVAYNEQFF

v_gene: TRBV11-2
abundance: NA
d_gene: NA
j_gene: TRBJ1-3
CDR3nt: TGTGCCAGCAGCTTACGGGGGGGGCGAGATAACACCATATATTTT
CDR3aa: CASSLRGGRDNTIYF

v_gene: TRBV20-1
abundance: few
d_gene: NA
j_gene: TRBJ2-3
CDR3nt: TGCAGTGCTAGAGTACAGGTCCCTTTGTATTTT
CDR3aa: CSARVQVPLYF

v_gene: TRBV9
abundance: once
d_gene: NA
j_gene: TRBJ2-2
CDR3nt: TGTGCCAGCAGTGGGATTCTGAACACCGGGGAGCTGTTTTTT
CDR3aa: CASSGILNTGELFF

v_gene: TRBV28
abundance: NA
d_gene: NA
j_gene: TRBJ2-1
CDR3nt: TGTGCCAGCAGTCTCGTCTCCGGGACCCTTTATTACAATGAGCAGTTCTTC
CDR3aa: CASSLVSGTLYYNEQFF

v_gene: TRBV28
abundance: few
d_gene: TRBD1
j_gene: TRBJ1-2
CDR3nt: TGTGCCAGCACCGCGGGACAGGAGGGCTACACCTTC
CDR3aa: CASTAGQEGYTF

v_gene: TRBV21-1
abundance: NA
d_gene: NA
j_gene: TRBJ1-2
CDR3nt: TGTGCCAGCAGCCCCCGATTCAATCAACTTAACTATGGCTACACCTTC
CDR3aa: CASSPRFNQLNYGYTF

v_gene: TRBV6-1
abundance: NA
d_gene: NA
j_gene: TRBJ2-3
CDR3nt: TGTGCCAGCAGAAGGCGGGGGCTGTCAGATACGCAGTATTTT
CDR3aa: CASRRRGLSDTQYF

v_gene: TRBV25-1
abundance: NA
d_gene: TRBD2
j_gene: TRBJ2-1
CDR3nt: TGTGCCAGCAGGGGGACTAGCGGGAGCATCTATGAGCAGTTCTTC
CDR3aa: CASRGTSGSIYEQFF

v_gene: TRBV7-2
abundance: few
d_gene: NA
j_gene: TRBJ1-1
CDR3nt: TGTGCCAGCAGCTTAGCGGGGCAGGGGAGCACTGAAGCTTTCTTT
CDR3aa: CASSLAGQGSTEAFF

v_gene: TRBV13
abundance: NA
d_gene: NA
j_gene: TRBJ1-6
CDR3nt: TGTGCCAGCAGCTTGAAGGGACGGGATTCACCCCTCCACTTT
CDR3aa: CASSLKGRDSPLHF

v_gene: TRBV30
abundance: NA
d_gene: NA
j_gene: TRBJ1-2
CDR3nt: TGTGCCTGGAGTCCATCGGGACGGTGGATTCGAGGCTACACCTTC
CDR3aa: CAWSPSGRWIRGYTF

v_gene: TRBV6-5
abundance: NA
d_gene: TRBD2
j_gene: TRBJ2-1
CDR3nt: TGTGCCAGCAGTTACCACGGGGGGGCCCTTAATGAGCAGTTCTTC
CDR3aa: CASSYHGGALNEQFF

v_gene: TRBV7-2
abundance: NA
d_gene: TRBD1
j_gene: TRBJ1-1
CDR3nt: TGTGCCAGCAGCACCTCCATGACAGGGGGAGAAGCTTTCTTT
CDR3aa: CASSTSMTGGEAFF

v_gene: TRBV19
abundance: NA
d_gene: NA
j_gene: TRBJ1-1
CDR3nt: TGTGCCAGTAGTATAGATCGTCCCGGGAGCACTGAAGCTTTCTTT
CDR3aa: CASSIDRPGSTEAFF

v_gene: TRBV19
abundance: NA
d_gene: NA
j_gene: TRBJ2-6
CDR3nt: TGTGCCAGTAGTATGGCCGGGGCCAACGTCCTGACTTTC
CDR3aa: CASSMAGANVLTF

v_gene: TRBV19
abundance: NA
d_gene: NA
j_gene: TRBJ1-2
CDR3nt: TGTGCCAGTAGTTACGCGGGCAAAACCGTAGACCATGGCTACACCTTC
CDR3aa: CASSYAGKTVDHGYTF

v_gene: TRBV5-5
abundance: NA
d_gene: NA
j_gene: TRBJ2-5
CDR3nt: TGTGCCAGCAGCTTGGCAGGGTGGGAGACCCAGTACTTC
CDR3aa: CASSLAGWETQYF

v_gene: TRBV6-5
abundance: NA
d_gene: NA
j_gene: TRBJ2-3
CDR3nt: TGTGCCAGCAGTTACAGGGGGACCCCAGATACGCAGTATTTT
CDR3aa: CASSYRGTPDTQYF

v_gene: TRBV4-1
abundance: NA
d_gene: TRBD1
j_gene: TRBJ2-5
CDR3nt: TGCGCCAGCAGCCTCACAGGGGGCCGGGAGACCCAGTACTTC
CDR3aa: CASSLTGGRETQYF

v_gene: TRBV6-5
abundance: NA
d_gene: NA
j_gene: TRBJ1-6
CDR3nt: TGTGCCAGCAGTTACCGCCAGAATAATTCACCCCTCCACTTT
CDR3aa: CASSYRQNNSPLHF

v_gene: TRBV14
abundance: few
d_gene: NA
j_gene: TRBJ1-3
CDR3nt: TGTGCCAGCAGCCTGACCGCAGGGGCTGGAAACACCATATATTTT
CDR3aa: CASSLTAGAGNTIYF

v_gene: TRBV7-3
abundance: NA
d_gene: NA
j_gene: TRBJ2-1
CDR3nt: TGTGCCAGCAGCTTAAAAGGTAGCGGATTTGAGCAGTTCTTC
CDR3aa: CASSLKGSGFEQFF

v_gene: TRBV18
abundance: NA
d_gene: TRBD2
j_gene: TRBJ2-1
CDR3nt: TGTGCCAGCTCAGCCACTAGCGGGAGGAACAATGAGCAGTTCTTC
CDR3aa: CASSATSGRNNEQFF

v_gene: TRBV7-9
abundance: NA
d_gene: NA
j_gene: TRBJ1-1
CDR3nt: TGTGCCAGCAGCTTAGAAGTTGCCGTAGGGGAAACTGAAGCTTTCTTT
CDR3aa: CASSLEVAVGETEAFF

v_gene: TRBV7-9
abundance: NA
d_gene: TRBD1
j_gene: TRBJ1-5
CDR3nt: TGTGCCAGCAGCTTTGACAGGGGCCAGCCCCAGCATTTT
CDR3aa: CASSFDRGQPQHF

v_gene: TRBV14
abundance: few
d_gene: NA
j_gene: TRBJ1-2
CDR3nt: TGTGCCAGCAGCCAAGGTGTCAGCCCTAACTATGGCTACACCTTC
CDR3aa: CASSQGVSPNYGYTF

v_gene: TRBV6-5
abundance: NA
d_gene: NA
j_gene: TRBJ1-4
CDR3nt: TGTGCCAGCAGAGGAAGGGGCTATAATGAAAAACTGTTTTTT
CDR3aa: CASRGRGYNEKLFF

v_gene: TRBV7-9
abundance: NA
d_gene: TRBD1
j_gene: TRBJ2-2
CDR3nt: TGTGCCAGCCGCGGACAGGGAAACACCGGGGAGCTGTTTTTT
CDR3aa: CASRGQGNTGELFF

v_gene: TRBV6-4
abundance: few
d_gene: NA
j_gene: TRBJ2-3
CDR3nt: TGTGCCAGCAGTGACTCGGCAGGGGTGGCAGATACGCAGTATTTT
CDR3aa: CASSDSAGVADTQYF

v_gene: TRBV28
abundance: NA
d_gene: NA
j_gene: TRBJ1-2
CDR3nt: TGTGCCAGCAGTTTCTTGCATGGCTACACCTTC
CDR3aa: CASSFLHGYTF

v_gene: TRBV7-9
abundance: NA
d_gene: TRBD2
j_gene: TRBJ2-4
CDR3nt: TGTGCCAGCAGCTTAGGACTAGCGGGAGTCATTAGGGACTTC
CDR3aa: CASSLGLAGVIRDF

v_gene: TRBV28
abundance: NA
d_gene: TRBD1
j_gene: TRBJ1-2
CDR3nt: TGTGCCAGCTCCGCGTACAGGGGGAACTATGGCTACACCTTC
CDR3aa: CASSAYRGNYGYTF

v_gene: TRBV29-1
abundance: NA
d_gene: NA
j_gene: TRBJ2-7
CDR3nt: TGCAGCGGGGGGACACACTCCTACGAGCAGTACTTC
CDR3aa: CSGGTHSYEQYF

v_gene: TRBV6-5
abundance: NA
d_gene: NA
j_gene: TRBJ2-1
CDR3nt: TGTGCCAGCAGTATCGGAGGGGACTCCTACAATGAGCAGTTCTTC
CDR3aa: CASSIGGDSYNEQFF

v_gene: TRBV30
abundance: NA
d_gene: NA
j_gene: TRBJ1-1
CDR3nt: TGTGCCTGGGGACAGCTCATGAACACTGAAGCTTTCTTT
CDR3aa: CAWGQLMNTEAFF

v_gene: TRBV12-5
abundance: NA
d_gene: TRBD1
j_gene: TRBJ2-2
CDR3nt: TGTGCTAGTTCAAAACAGGGGGCTGGGACCGGGGAGCTGTTTTTT
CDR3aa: CASSKQGAGTGELFF